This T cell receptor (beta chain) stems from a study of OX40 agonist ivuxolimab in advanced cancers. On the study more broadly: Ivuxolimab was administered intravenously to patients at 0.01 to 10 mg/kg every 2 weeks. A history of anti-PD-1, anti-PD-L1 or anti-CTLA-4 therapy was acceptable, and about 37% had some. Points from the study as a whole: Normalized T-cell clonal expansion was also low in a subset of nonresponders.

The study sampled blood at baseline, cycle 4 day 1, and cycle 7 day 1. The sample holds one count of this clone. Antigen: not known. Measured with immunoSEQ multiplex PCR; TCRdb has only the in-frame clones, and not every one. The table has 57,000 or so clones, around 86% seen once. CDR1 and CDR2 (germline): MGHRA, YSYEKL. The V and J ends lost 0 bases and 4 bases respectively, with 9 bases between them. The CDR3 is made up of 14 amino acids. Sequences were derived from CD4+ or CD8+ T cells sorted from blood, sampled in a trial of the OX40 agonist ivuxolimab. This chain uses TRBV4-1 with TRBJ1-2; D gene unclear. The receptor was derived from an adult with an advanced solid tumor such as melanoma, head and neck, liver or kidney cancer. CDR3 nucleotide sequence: TGCGCCAGCAGCCAAGAGACTGACCTCTATGGCTACACCTTC. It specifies CASSQETDLYGYTF.